This T cell receptor beta chain was captured in a study of regulatory T cells in long-lasting Graves disease (dated by TCRdb to the early 2020s). The study in broad terms: In the newly diagnosed Graves' disease group, patients had been taking antithyroid drugs for less than 3 months. Peripheral blood TCR sequencing and RNA sequencing compared persistent Graves' disease patients with newly diagnosed Graves' disease patients. A total of around 35 samples underwent TCR sequencing, from roughly 13 patients with persistent Graves' disease and roughly 20 patients with newly diagnosed Graves' disease. The study was registered as a clinical trial and conducted in China.

Library generation was performed with multiplex PCR. This sample was sequenced with an Illumina HiSeq 4000. TCR beta libraries were built with iRepertoire HTBI primers and Arm-PCR amplification of CDR3 regions. Before sequencing, the PCR products went through gel purification. The original pipeline was this. A total of some 60 TRBV and some 15 TRBJ segments were identified across samples and were used for gene usage analysis of CDR3 amino acid clonotypes. COPE and FqMerger were used to merge filtered high-quality paired reads into contigs. Contigs were aligned with BLAST to IMGT TRBV, TRBD and TRBJ reference genes, and CDR3 was defined per IMGT. Any clonotype with a frequency above 0.1% was classified as a highly expanded clone. Shannon entropy was used to measure repertoire diversity, and the Gini coefficient was used to measure V-J evenness. Public clonotypes were defined as clonotypes shared by more than one individual. Clones were called with MiXCR by TCRdb after fastp trimmed the public reads at Q25, and only in-frame beta chains were retained. Entries that share a CDR3 protein sequence are merged under the most common genes and DNA. The V and J calls and clone size come from TCRdb's table, not from the authors' own analysis. The sample profile shows about 500,000 distinct CDR3 sequences; 15% to 20% of them were found once. Over 9% of the sample belongs to the ten largest clones.

This sample's time point label indicates: newly diagnosed GD, antithyroid drugs for less than 3 months. For both TCR sequencing and RNA sequencing, RNA was extracted from PBMCs using TRIzol. Graves' disease was diagnosed according to American Thyroid Association guidelines. The patients came from an endocrinology department in Xi'an, China. Each patient gave approximately 10 milliliters of peripheral blood, collected in an EDTA anticoagulant tube. Ficoll Paque Plus density gradient separation was used to isolate PBMCs, and no additional T cell sorting was done. An Agilent 2100 Bioanalyzer and agarose gel were used to check RNA quality, while a NanoDrop 2000 measured RNA concentration. The junction shows trimming of 3 bases on V and 1 base on J, plus 8 bases between the germline ends. The CDR3 spans 14 residues, from the cysteine through the phenylalanine. The entry retains the CDR3 DNA only, 42 bases that are in frame from base 1. Based on the germline V gene (reference sequence), the CDR1 and CDR2 sequences are SEHNR and FQNEAQ.

This clonotype was counted ten times or more. Its antigen specificity is not known. Base quality data are lacking; no much larger clone is found one base away. General findings and caveats noted by the study authors: Lower TCR Shannon entropy and fewer highly expanded clones were observed in persistent Graves' disease patients than in newly diagnosed patients, which suggested clonal expansion. Persistent disease showed preferential use of TRBV28, TRBJ1-2 and TRBJ2-5, whereas newly diagnosed disease favored TRBV20-1 and TRBJ2-1. As a limitation, the authors acknowledged that the small sample size may reduce accuracy. The study examined only peripheral blood because the primary lesion, thyroid tissue, could not be accessed. Sequencing and analysis were restricted to the TCR beta chain. Persistent patients shared more public clonotypes among themselves (around 3,000) than newly diagnosed patients did (approximately 970).

The sample was also linked to a second study, of T cells in Graves' hyperthyroidism and ophthalmopathy. The second paper states: Stable Graves' hyperthyroidism was defined as the absence of progression to ophthalmopathy over 18 months of follow-up. Hyperthyroidism patients were newly diagnosed, with disease duration under 2 months, and aged 18 to 65 years. Patients with uncontrolled infections, other autoimmune diseases, pregnancy or lactation were excluded. Diagnoses were based on clinical symptoms, serum thyroxine and TRAb, thyroid ultrasound and orbital computed tomography. A first-round RT-PCR of the TCR CDR3 used the HTBI primer set with the Qiagen OneStep RT-PCR kit. Blood samples also contained most of the expanded thyroid clonotypes (frequency above 0.001), which suggests that blood repertoires may reflect thyroid immune responses. A 13 V-J signature model separated ophthalmopathy from stable hyperthyroidism, with approximately 86% sensitivity and 81.08% specificity in cross-validation and 80%/75% in testing. In validation, the model predicted progression to ophthalmopathy with 60% to 71% sensitivity and 72% to 85% specificity, a median of approximately 6.7 months before onset. TCR V-J signatures able to tell the groups apart were searched for in a discovery cohort of approximately 95 patients, of whom over 40 had Graves' ophthalmopathy and around 58 had stable Graves' hyperthyroidism. An independent validation cohort of about 20 hyperthyroidism patients and 15 or so patients who later progressed to ophthalmopathy tested prospective prediction of ophthalmopathy. The roughly 91 discovery patients were randomly divided into training and test sets at a 7:3 ratio. The study also compared thyroid tissue and blood T-cell repertoires from more than five Graves' hyperthyroidism patients. After sampling, hyperthyroidism patients received methimazole starting at 30 mg daily, and ophthalmopathy patients received high-dose intravenous methylprednisolone. Libraries were constructed in a second round of multiplex PCR, after which size selection and purification were carried out. The libraries were sequenced on an Illumina HiSeq2000 using paired-end 100 bp reads. SOAPnuke was used to process the raw data, removing reads that contained adapters or uncalled bases, had a mean Phred below 15, or lacked an exact match to the constant primer or identifier. High-quality paired reads were merged using COPE v1.2.5, and each unique nucleotide sequence was defined as a clonotype. Clonotypes were aligned to IMGT TRBV, TRBD and TRBJ reference segments using MiTCR v1.1. The analysis included only V-J combinations with a frequency above 0.0001, which together covered 99% to 99.2% of the repertoires. The TCS score was defined as F50 (clonal expansion) divided by E x V (chaos), with BLOSUM62-based TCRdist calculated between CDR3 peptides within each V-J. Welch's t-statistics and random forest reduced approximately 520 V-J features to around 14, which were used in a naive Bayes classifier (R e1071). No statistical method was used to fix the sample size in advance, and group allocation was not hidden from the investigators. According to the paper, TCR Vbeta CDR3 sequencing was carried out on around 140 peripheral blood samples, which came from under 50 ophthalmopathy, 70 to 80 hyperthyroidism and some 17 progressor patients.

This receptor chain uses TRBV7-9 and TRBJ2-3, with no D gene named confidently. The clonotype was recovered from a middle-aged man with Graves disease. Donor details come from another sample of the same person, matched by shared clones. Here the sequenced sample was peripheral blood mononuclear cells (PBMCs), taken at new diagnosis, from a patient treated with antithyroid drugs. CDR3 sequence: CASSLSSRTDTQYF. The nucleotides read TGTGCCAGCAGCTTGAGTAGCCGCACAGATACGCAGTATTTT.